This TCR beta chain was profiled in a study of blood T cells in healthy people across ages. Study-wide results and limits: TCR beta diversity tracked closely with naive T cell percentage. Both higher diversity and more naive CD4+ cells marked long-lived donors when set against aged donors.

Through a sample-barcoded 5' primer and a J-beta primer mix, a second PCR was run for 7 to 11 cycles. Every sample returned 2.5 million or more CDR3-containing paired-end reads. TCRdb called the 5' RACE reads again in MiXCR, with one record for every CDR3 protein. The sample yields around 2 million distinct CDR3 sequences, about 39% seen once. With respect to this clonotype: As yet, its antigen is unknown.

Trimming took off 8 bases at V and 6 bases at J, with 17 bases between the two ends. Germline CDR1 reads MDHEN; CDR2 reads SYDVKM. This CDR3 is 13 amino acids long. Sequenced material: blood. The rearrangement links TRBV28 to TRBJ2-7; D call uncertain. This TCR came from a human donor in good health. The CDR3 loop is CASRYSVTLEQYF. The DNA of the CDR3 is TGTGCCAGCCGTTACAGCGTGACCCTCGAGCAGTACTTC.